The clone carrying this T cell receptor beta chain was counted between two and nine times. The antigen is not known. The data are from a study of vaccination effects on CD4 cells after COVID-19. The overall study: Either the BNT162b2 or mRNA-1273 vaccine was given to participants in two doses.

Scientists isolated CD4+ T cells after an approximately 9-day culture period ended. Study results and limitations: Clones that were induced by infection or by vaccine showed marked contraction late after vaccination.

TCRdb keeps only in-frame clones here, not all; method: immunoSEQ multiplex PCR. The table lists some 39,000 clones, about 80% of them singletons. This TCR was sampled from a human donor who received a COVID-19 vaccine. The sample was CD4+ T cells from PBMCs cultured without peptide, taken before COVID-19 vaccination.

CDR3 nucleotides: TGTGCCAGCAGTTTAGGGACTAACACTGAAGCTTTCTTT. Translating gives CASSLGTNTEAFF. The rearrangement links TRBV27 to TRBJ1-1; weak D call: TRBD1 (5 bases). Trimming pared 2 bases from V and 2 bases from J, leaving 6 bases between. Germline V lookup: CDR1 MNHEY, CDR2 SMNVEV (reference sequence). The CDR3 totals 13 residues.